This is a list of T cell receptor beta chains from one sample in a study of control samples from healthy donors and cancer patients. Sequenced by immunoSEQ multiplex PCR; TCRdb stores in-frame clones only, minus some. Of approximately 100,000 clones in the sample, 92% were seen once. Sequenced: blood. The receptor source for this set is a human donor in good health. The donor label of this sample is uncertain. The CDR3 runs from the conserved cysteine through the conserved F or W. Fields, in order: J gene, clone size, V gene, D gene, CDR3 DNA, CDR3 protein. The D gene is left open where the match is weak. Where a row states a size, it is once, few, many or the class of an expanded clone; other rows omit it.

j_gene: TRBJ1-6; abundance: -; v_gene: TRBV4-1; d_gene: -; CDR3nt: TGCGCCAGCAGCCAAGATAGGGAGACGAATTCACCCCTCCACTTT; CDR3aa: CASSQDRETNSPLHF
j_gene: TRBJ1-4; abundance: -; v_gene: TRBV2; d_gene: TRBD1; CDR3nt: TGTGCCAGCAGGATCGGACAGGGACCTAATGAAAAACTGTTTTTT; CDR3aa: CASRIGQGPNEKLFF
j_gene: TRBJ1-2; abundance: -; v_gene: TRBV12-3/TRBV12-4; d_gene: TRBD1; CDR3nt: TGTGCCAGCAGTCAGACAGGGCTCTATGGCTACACCTTC; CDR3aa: CASSQTGLYGYTF
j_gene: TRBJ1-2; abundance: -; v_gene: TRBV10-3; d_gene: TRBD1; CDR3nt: TGTGCCATCAGAGGACAGGGAATAGCTAACTATGGCTACACCTTC; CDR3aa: CAIRGQGIANYGYTF
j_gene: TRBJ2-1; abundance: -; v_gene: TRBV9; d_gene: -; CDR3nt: TGTGCCAGCAGCGACGGAATCATGGCTTACAATGAGCAGTTCTTC; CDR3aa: CASSDGIMAYNEQFF
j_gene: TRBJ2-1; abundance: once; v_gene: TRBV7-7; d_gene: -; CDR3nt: TGTGCCAGCTGCCCCGTACTAGGAGGTGAGCAGTTCTTC; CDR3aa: CASCPVLGGEQFF
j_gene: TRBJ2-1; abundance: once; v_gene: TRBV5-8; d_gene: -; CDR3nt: TGTGCCAGCAGCTTGGGGTCTGGGAAGGACAATGAGCAGTTCTTC; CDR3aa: CASSLGSGKDNEQFF
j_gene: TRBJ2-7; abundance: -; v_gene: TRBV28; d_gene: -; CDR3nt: TGTGCCAGCAGTTTTAGTACGGGGGAGCAGTACTTC; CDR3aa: CASSFSTGEQYF
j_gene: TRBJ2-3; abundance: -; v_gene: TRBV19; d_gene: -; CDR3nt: TGTGCCAGTAGGATGGACAGACGCACAGATACGCAGTATTTT; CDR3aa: CASRMDRRTDTQYF
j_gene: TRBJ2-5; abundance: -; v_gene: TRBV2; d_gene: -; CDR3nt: TGTGCCAGCAGATTATCGGTGCTTGTCGAGGAGACCCAGTACTTC; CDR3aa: CASRLSVLVEETQYF
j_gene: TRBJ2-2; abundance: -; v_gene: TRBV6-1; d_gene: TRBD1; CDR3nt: TGTGCCAGCAGTGAACCACAAAGGGGACAGGTTGGGACCGGGGAGCTGTTTTTT; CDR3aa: CASSEPQRGQVGTGELFF
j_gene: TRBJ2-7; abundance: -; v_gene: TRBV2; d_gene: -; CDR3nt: TGTGCCAGCAGATCCGGCTACGAGCAGTACTTC; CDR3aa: CASRSGYEQYF
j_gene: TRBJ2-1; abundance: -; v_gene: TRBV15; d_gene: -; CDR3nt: TGTGCCACCAGCAGAGATCCCCAAAGACAGGCCCATGAGCAGTTCTTC; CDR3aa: CATSRDPQRQAHEQFF
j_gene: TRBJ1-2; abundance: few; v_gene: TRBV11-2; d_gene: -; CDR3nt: TGTGCCAGCAGCTTATCCCCGACCGAGCATTATGGCTACACCTTC; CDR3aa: CASSLSPTEHYGYTF
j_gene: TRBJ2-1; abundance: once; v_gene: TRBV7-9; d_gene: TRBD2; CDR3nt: TGTGCCAGCAGCTTAGCGGGGGGGTCCCTATATGAGCAGTTCTTC; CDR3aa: CASSLAGGSLYEQFF
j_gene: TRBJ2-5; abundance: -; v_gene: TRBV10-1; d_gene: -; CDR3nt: TGCGCCAGCAGTGAGTCATCGACCGTCGGGACGAGAGAGACCCAGTACTTC; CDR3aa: CASSESSTVGTRETQYF
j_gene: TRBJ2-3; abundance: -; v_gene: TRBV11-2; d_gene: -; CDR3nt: TGTGCCAGCAGCACCTGGACTGGGGGCACAGATACGCAGTATTTT; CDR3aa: CASSTWTGGTDTQYF
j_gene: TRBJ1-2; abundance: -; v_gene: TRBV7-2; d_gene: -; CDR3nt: TGTGCCAGCAGCCCCGACAAGAACTATGGCTACACCTTC; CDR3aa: CASSPDKNYGYTF
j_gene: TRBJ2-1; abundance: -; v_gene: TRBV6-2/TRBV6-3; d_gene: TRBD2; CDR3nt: TGTGCCAGCAGTTACTCGCAGTTCAGCGGGGGTACGGTGTTAGGTGAGCAGTTCTTC; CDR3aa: CASSYSQFSGGTVLGEQFF
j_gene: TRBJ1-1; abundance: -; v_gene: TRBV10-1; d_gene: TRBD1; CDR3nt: TGCGCCAGCAGTGAGAGACAGGGGACCACTGAAGCTTTCTTT; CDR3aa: CASSERQGTTEAFF
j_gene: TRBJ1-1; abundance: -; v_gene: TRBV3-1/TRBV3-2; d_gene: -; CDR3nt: TGTGCCAGCAGCTTGGGGACAGAAGCTTTCTTT; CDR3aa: CASSLGTEAFF
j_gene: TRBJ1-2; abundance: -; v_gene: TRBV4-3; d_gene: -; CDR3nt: TGCGCCAGCAGCCAAGTGGGCATAGGCTATGGCTACACCTTC; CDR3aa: CASSQVGIGYGYTF
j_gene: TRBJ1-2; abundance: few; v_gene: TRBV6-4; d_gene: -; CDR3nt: TGTGCCAGCAGCGAGGGGAAGGGCTATGGCTACACCTTC; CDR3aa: CASSEGKGYGYTF
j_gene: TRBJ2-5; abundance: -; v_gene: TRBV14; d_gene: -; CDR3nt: TGTGCCAGCAGCAACAGGCCCCAAGAGACCCAGTACTTC; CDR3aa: CASSNRPQETQYF
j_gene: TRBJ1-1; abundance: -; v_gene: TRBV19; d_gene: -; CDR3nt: TGTGCCAGTAGTATCCGCAGGGTGAGTTCCGTCGCTGAAGCTTTCTTT; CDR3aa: CASSIRRVSSVAEAFF
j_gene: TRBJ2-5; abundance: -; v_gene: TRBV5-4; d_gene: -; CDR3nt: TGTGCCAGCACCACCAAAAAGGATATACAAGAGACCCAGTACTTC; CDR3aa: CASTTKKDIQETQYF
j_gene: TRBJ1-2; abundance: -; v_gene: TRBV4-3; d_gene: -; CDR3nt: TGCGCCAGCAGCCATGAAAGGTCCACTAACTATGGCTACACCTTC; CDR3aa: CASSHERSTNYGYTF
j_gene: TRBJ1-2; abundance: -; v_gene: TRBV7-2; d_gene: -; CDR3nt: TGTGCCAGCAGCTTTGACAGAAGAAGTGGCTACACCTTC; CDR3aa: CASSFDRRSGYTF
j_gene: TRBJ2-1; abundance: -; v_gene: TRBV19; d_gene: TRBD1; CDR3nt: TGTGCCAGTAGCAAAGGGACAGGGGGCCTCGATGAGCAGTTCTTC; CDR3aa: CASSKGTGGLDEQFF
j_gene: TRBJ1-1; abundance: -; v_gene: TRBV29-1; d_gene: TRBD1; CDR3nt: TGCAGCGTGACAGGGATGGGAACTGAAGCTTTCTTT; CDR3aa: CSVTGMGTEAFF
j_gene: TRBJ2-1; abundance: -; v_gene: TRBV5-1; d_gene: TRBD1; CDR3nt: TGCGCCAGCAGCTGGGGACAGTCCTACAATGAGCAGTTCTTC; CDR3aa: CASSWGQSYNEQFF
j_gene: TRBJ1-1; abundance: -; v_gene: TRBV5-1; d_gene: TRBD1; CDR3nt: TGCGCCAGCAGCCCCCGACAGGGGAGCACTGAAGCTTTCTTT; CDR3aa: CASSPRQGSTEAFF
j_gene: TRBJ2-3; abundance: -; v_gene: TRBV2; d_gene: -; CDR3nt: TGTGCCAGCAGTGAAGCGGGTGGGGCGTCAGATACGCAGTATTTT; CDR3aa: CASSEAGGASDTQYF
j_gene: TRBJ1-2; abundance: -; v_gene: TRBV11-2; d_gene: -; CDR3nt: TGTGCCAGCAGCTTGGGGACTGCAAAGGGCTACACCTTC; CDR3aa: CASSLGTAKGYTF
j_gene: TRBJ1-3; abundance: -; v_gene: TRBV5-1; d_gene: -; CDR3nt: TGCGCCAGCAGCTTTAATCCCCAGGCAGGAAACACCATATATTTT; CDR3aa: CASSFNPQAGNTIYF
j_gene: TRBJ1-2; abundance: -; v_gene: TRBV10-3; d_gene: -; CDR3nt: TGTGCCATCAGTGGCGAGGTGTTGAGCGGCTACACCTTC; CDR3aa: CAISGEVLSGYTF
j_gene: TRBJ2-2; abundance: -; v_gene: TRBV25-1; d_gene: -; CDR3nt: TGTGCCAGCAGTGTAAAGGTCGGGTACACCGGGGAGCTGTTTTTT; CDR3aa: CASSVKVGYTGELFF
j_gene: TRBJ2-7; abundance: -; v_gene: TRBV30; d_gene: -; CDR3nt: TGTGCCTGGAGCGGAAGGCCGGGAACCTACGAGCAGTACTTC; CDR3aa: CAWSGRPGTYEQYF
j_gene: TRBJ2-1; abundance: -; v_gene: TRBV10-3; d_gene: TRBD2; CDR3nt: TGTGCCATCAGTGAAACTAGCGGGGGTTTCAATGAGCAGTTCTTC; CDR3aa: CAISETSGGFNEQFF
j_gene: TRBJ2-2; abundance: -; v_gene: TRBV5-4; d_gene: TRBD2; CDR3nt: TGTGCCAGCAGCTTGGTCGGGACTAGCGGTACCGGGGAGCTGTTTTTT; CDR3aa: CASSLVGTSGTGELFF
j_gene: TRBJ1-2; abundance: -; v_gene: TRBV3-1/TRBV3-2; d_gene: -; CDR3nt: TGTGCCAGCAGCCAAAATTTTAGAGGAGACTTTGGGAGAGGTGGCTACACCTTC; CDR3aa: CASSQNFRGDFGRGGYTF
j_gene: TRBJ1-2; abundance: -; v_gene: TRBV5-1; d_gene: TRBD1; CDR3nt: TGCGCCAGCAGCTCTTCGGACAGGGTTGGCTACACCTTC; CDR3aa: CASSSSDRVGYTF
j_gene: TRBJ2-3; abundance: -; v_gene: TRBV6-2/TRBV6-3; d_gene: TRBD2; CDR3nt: TGTGCCAGCAGCCCCCGGGGACTAGCGACTAGCACAGATACGCAGTATTTT; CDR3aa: CASSPRGLATSTDTQYF
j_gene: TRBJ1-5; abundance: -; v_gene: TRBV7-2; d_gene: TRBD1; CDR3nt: TGTGCCAGCAGCTTAGACAGGGGGGATAGCAATCAGCCCCAGCATTTT; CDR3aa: CASSLDRGDSNQPQHF
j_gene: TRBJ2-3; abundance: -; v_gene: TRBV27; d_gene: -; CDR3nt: TGTGCCAGCAGTTCGAGACGGGCTAGTCTCACAGATACGCAGTATTTT; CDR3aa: CASSSRRASLTDTQYF
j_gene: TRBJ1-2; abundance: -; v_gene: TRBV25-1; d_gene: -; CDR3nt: TGTGCCAGCAGTGAGGGTAACTATGGCTACACCTTC; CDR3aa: CASSEGNYGYTF
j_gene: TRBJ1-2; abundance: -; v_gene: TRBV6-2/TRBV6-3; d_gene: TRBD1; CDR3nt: TGTGCCAGCAGTTACTCGACAGGGTTCGCCAACTATGGCTACACCTTC; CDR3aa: CASSYSTGFANYGYTF
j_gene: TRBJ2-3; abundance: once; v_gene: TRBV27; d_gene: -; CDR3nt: TGTGCCAGCAGTTTAGGGGGGTTCGCGCGGGTTATCACAGATACGCAGTATTTT; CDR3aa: CASSLGGFARVITDTQYF
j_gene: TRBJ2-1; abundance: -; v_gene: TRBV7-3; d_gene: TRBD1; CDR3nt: TGTGCCAGCAGCCTACCCACAGACAGGGCCAACTACAATGAGCAGTTCTTC; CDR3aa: CASSLPTDRANYNEQFF
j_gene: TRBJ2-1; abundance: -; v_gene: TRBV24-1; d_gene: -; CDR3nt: TGTGCCACCATAAGGGACATCTCAAGGGATGAGCAGTTCTTC; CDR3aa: CATIRDISRDEQFF
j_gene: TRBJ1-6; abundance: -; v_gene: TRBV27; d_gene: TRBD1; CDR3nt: TGTGCCAGCAGTTTGTGGACAGGGGTAGGTTCACCCCTCCACTTT; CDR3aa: CASSLWTGVGSPLHF
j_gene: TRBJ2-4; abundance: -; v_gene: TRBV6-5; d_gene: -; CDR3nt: TGTGCCAGCAGTCCCAGTATGAACCCCAAAAACATTCAGTACTTC; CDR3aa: CASSPSMNPKNIQYF
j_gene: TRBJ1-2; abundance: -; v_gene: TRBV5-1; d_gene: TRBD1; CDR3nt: TGCGCCAGCAGCTTGGGGCAGGGGGAGGATGGCTACACCTTC; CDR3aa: CASSLGQGEDGYTF
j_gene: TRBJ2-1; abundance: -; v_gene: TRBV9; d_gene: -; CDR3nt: TGTGCCAGCAGCGCCACCCACGGACATCCCGAGCAGTTCTTC; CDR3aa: CASSATHGHPEQFF
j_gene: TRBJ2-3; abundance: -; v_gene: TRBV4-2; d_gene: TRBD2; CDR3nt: TGTGCCAGCAGCCAAGGTCTAGCGGGGGGTGGAGATACGCAGTATTTT; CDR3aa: CASSQGLAGGGDTQYF
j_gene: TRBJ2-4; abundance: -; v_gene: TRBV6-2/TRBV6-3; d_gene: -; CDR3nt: TGTGCCAGCAGTACTGATTGGTCACAGCCGAGGTACATTCAGTACTTC; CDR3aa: CASSTDWSQPRYIQYF
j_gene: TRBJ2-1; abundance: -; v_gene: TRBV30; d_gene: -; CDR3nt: TGTGCCTGGAGTGTCGCAGTCTACAATGAGCAGTTCTTC; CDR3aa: CAWSVAVYNEQFF